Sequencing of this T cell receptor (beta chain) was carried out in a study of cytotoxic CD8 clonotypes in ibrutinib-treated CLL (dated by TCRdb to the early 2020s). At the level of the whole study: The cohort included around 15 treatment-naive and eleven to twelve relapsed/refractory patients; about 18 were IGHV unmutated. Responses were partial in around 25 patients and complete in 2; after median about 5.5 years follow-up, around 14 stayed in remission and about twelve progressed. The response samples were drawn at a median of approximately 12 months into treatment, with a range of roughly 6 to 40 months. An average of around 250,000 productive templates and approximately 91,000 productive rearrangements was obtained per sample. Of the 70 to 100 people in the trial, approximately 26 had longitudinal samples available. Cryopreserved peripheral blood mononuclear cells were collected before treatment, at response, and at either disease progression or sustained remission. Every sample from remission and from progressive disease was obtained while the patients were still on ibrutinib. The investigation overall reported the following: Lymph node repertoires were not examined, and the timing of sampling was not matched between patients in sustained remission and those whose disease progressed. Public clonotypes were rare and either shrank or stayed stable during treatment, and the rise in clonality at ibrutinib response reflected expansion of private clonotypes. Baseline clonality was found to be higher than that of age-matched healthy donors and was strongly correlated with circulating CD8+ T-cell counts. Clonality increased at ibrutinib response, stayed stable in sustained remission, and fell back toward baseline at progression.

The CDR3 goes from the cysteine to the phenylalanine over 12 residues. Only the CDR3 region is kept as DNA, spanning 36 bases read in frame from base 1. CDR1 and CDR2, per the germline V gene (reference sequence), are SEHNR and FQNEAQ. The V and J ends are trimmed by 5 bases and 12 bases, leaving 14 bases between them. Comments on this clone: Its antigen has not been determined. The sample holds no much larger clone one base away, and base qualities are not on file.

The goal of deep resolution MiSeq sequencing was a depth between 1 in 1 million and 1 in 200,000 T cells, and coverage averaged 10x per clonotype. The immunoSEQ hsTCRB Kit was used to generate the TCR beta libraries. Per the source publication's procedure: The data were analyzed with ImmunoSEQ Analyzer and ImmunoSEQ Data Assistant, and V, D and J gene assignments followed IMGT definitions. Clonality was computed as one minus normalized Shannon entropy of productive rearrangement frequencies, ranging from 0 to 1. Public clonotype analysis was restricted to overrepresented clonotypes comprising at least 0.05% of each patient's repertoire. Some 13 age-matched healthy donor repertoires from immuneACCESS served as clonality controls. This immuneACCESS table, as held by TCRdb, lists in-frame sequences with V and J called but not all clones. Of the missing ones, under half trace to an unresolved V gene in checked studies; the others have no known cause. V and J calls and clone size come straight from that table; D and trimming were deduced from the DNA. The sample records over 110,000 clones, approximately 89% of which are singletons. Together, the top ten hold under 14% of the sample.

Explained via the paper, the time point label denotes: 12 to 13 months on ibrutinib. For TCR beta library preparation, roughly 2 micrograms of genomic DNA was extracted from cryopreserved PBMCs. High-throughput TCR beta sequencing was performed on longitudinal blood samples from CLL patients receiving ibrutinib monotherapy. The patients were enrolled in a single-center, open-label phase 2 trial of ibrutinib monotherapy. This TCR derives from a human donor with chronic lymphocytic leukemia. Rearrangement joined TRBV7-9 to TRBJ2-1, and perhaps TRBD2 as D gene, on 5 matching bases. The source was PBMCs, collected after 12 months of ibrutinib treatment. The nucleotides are TGTGCCAGCAGCGCCCTCTTTGCGGGGCAGTTCTTC. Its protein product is CASSALFAGQFF.